What follows are 20 T cell receptor beta chains derived from one specimen sequenced in a study of blood T cell repertoires in COVID-19. The method was immunoSEQ multiplex PCR; TCRdb's version includes in-frame clones alone and lacks a portion of them. The table lists over 350,000 clones, more than 80% of them singletons. The sequenced material came from peripheral blood. All receptors derive from a woman aged 25 to 39 with active or convalescent COVID-19.

This chain joins TRBV6-6 and TRBJ1-1; possibly TRBD1 for D (6 bases). Per the germline V gene, CDR1 is MNHNY and CDR2 is SVGAGI (reference sequence). V was cut by 5 bases and J by 4 bases, with 11 bases left in between. This CDR3 spans 13 amino acids. The CDR3 sequence is CASSKDRSTEAFF. The CDR3 nucleotides are TGTGCCAGCAGTAAAGACAGGAGCACTGAAGCTTTCTTT.

The chain recombines TRBV4-1 with TRBJ1-2, with 7 nucleotides matching TRBD1. The CDR3 runs 15 residues. Losses at the gene ends were 1 base for V and 1 base for J; bases not matched to a gene: 3. Germline loops: CDR1 MGHRA, CDR2 YSYEKL. The CDR3 nucleotides are TGCGCCAGCAGCCAAGCGACAGGGTATAACTATGGCTACACCTTC. This sequence encodes CASSQATGYNYGYTF.

The chain has TRBV28 and TRBJ2-1; 8 nucleotides agree with TRBD1. With V trimmed by 6 bases and J by 2 bases, 6 bases remained unmatched. Germline V CDR1 and CDR2: MDHEN, SYDVKM. The CDR3 is 15 residues long. This chain's CDR3 is CASRTGGIPYNEQFF. The CDR3 bases are TGTGCCAGCAGAACAGGGGGAATACCCTACAATGAGCAGTTCTTC.

For the CDR3, the DNA is TGCGCCAGCAGTGAGTCTTGGAGTCTATACGAGCAGTACTTC. Amino acid sequence: CASSESWSLYEQYF. The chain recombines TRBV10-2 with TRBJ2-7; no definite D call. Germline values: CDR1 WSHSY, CDR2 SAAADI. V was trimmed by 0 bases and J by 4 bases, leaving 10 bases between them. This CDR3 is built from 14 residues.

Only one count was recorded for this clone. The chain carries TRBV3-1 (or the pseudogene TRBV3-2) and TRBJ1-5, with D unresolved. The V gene's germline CDR1 is LGHDT and CDR2 YNNKEL (reference sequence). The CDR3 totals 15 residues. Trimming removed 1 base from V and 0 bases from J, with 7 bases in between. CDR3 DNA sequence: TGTGCCAGCAGCCAAGCGGGTTATAGCAATCAGCCCCAGCATTTT. It encodes CASSQAGYSNQPQHF.

The V gene is TRBV2, the J gene TRBJ2-7; 10 bases match TRBD2. The CDR3 covers 16 residues. The germline gives CDR1 SNHLY, CDR2 FYNNEI. The V and J ends lost 8 bases and 6 bases, in that order; junction bases with no gene match: 16. The CDR3 loop reads CASFDPRWTSGREQYF. The CDR3 DNA reads TGTGCCAGCTTTGACCCCCGGTGGACTAGCGGTCGCGAGCAGTACTTC.

V is TRBV7-9 and J is TRBJ1-2; D not resolved. This CDR3 region has 12 residues. The V and J ends lost 5 bases and 8 bases respectively, with 12 bases between them. Germline V CDR1 and CDR2: SEHNR, FQNEAQ (reference sequence). CDR3 in amino acids: CASSLDSSGYTF. The CDR3 nucleotides read TGTGCCAGCAGCCTAGACTCGTCCGGCTACACCTTC.

Concerning this clone itself: Likely a read error: the CDR3 ends without its conserved phenylalanine or tryptophan. The CDR3 DNA sequence: TGTGCCAGCAGTGGAGAGGGCTACACCGTC. Protein: CASSGEGYTV. The chain combines TRBV28 with TRBJ1-2, with no clear D. CDR3 length equals 10 residues. Germline V gene sequence: CDR1 MDHEN, CDR2 SYDVKM. Trimming took off 5 bases at V and 8 bases at J, with 6 bases between the two ends.

Details on this clone: The junction and the germline gene differ at one end; a read error may be behind it. This chain uses TRBV10-1 with TRBJ2-2; 9 bases match TRBD1. The germline CDR1 and CDR2 sequences are WNHNN and SYGVQD (reference sequence). The CDR3 is 14 amino acids. CDR3 region: CATSRDRAVGELFF. The CDR3 DNA follows: TGCGCCACCAGTCGGGACAGGGCTGTCGGGGAGCTGTTTTTT.

The CDR3 nucleotides read TGTGCCAGCAGCTCGACAGGGGGGAACAACAATGAGCAGTTCTTC. Encoded protein: CASSSTGGNNNEQFF. The V call is TRBV13, the J call TRBJ2-1; TRBD1 matches at 9 bases. The CDR3 contains 15 residues. J was trimmed by 5 bases and V by 4 bases; bases with no gene match: 6. In germline, CDR1 is PRHDT, CDR2 FYEKMQ (reference sequence).

The gene calls are TRBV23-1 and TRBJ2-7, with D unresolved. TRBV23-1 counts as an open reading frame of uncertain function. V lost 2 bases and J 2 bases, leaving 10 bases between the germline ends. The CDR3 is 14 residues long. DNA of the CDR3: TGCGCCAGCAGTCAAAGAGGTACTCCCTACGAGCAGTACTTC. Its translation is CASSQRGTPYEQYF.

The J gene is TRBJ2-3, the V gene TRBV6-5, with TRBD2 matching 8 bases. The germline V gene encodes CDR1 MNHEY and CDR2 SVGAGI. Losses at the gene ends were 6 bases for V and 6 bases for J; bases not matched to a gene: 11. CDR3 length: 15 residues. CDR3 DNA sequence: TGTGCCAGCAGCCCAGCGGGGGCCGCGGGGGATACGCAGTATTTT. This sequence encodes CASSPAGAAGDTQYF.

The rearrangement uses TRBV6-5 and TRBJ2-2, with 7 bases aligning to TRBD1. The germline CDR1 and CDR2 sequences are MNHEY and SVGAGI. The junction had 8 bases not matched to a gene; V was cut back by 7 bases and J by 3 bases. The CDR3 has 15 residues. The CDR3 spells CASTPDRVYTGELFF. Here the CDR3 DNA reads TGTGCCAGCACCCCCGACAGGGTTTACACCGGGGAGCTGTTTTTT.

The chain couples TRBV3-1 (or the pseudogene TRBV3-2) to TRBJ1-6; D may be TRBD1 (5 bases). The V and J ends lost 1 base and 9 bases respectively, with 10 bases between them. CDR1 is LGHDT and CDR2 is YNNKEL in the germline V gene (reference sequence). The CDR3 length is 14 residues. The CDR3 sequence is CASSQAMGGSPLHF. DNA for the CDR3: TGTGCCAGCAGCCAAGCCATGGGGGGTTCACCCCTCCACTTT.

The chain couples TRBV10-2 to TRBJ2-7; D is unresolved. This CDR3 has 14 residues. The germline CDR1 and CDR2 sequences are WSHSY and SAAADI. Trimming left V 3 bases short and J 9 bases short, with 18 bases between. As DNA, the CDR3 is TGCGCCAGCAGTGATAGCAGAGCATTATCCGGGCAGTACTTC. It translates to CASSDSRALSGQYF.

This rearrangement joins TRBV7-7 to TRBJ2-2; D may be TRBD1 (5 bases). Trimming removed 5 bases from V and 4 bases from J, with 11 bases in between. The CDR3 contains 14 residues. Per the germline V gene, CDR1 is SSHAT and CDR2 is FNYEAQ (reference sequence). CDR3 protein: CASSRMQGTGELFF. The CDR3 bases are TGTGCCAGCAGCCGGATGCAGGGCACCGGGGAGCTGTTTTTT.

This chain uses TRBV5-4 with TRBJ2-1; TRBD1 aligns across 8 bases. Trimming removed 0 bases from V and 5 bases from J; junction bases left unmatched: 4. This CDR3 has 15 amino acids. The germline V gene has CDR1 SGHNT and CDR2 YYREEE (reference sequence). CDR3 nucleotides: TGTGCCAGCAGCTTGGAGACAGGGGAGAACAATGAGCAGTTCTTC. Protein: CASSLETGENNEQFF.

The chain recombines TRBV9 with TRBJ2-5, with D possibly matching TRBD2 (6 bases). The CDR3 sequence is 13 residues long. Trimming cost V 4 bases and J 6 bases, with 13 bases left between them. Germline CDR1 SGDLS, CDR2 YYNGEE. The CDR3 loop reads CASSRSGGQTQYF. DNA of the CDR3: TGTGCCAGCAGCCGAAGCGGAGGGCAGACCCAGTACTTC.

The chain employs TRBV7-6 and TRBJ2-3; D is unresolved. CDR3 length: 15 residues. CDR1 and CDR2 (germline): SGHVS, FNYEAQ. The V end was cut by 0 bases, the J end by 0 bases, with 7 bases between. CDR3 bases: TGTGCCAGCAGCTTAGCAGCGTCTAGCACAGATACGCAGTATTTT. This encodes CASSLAASSTDTQYF.

V and J are TRBV2 and TRBJ2-3; 7 bases are a match to TRBD2. V was pared by 2 bases and J by 0 bases, with 5 bases of the junction left unmatched. This CDR3 is 16 amino acids long. CDR1 and CDR2 from the germline V gene are SNHLY and FYNNEI. As DNA, the CDR3 is TGTGCCAGCAGTGAATTGTCAGCGGGGAGCACAGATACGCAGTATTTT. Translating it yields CASSELSAGSTDTQYF. Looking up the rest from reference TRBV2 and TRBJ2-3 gives the full variable domain: EPEVTQTPSHQVTQMGQEVILRCVPISNHLYFYWYRQILGQKVEFLVSFYNNEISEKSEIFDDQFSVERPDGSNFTLKIRSTKLEDSAMYFCASSELSAGSTDTQYFGPGTRLTVL.